The 20 T cell receptor beta chains given below trace back to one sample, sequenced in a study of shared clonotypes between healthy human individuals. The table came from immunoSEQ multiplex PCR; TCRdb's copy has only in-frame clones and leaves some out. Seen here are hundreds of thousands of clones, about 80% observed once, and the top ten hold 1.5% to 2%. Material: memory CD4+ T cells sorted from blood. The subset denotes: CD45RA-negative fraction. These TCRs come from a woman aged 25 to 45 in good health.

The chain couples TRBV19 to TRBJ1-5; perhaps TRBD1 as D (5 bases). CDR1 and CDR2 (germline): LNHDA, SQIVND (reference sequence). CDR3 length: 14 amino acids. V lost 6 bases to trimming and J lost 0 bases, with 9 bases between them. Here the CDR3 DNA reads TGTGCCAGTAGGTGGACACTTAGCAATCAGCCCCAGCATTTT. Translating gives CASRWTLSNQPQHF. Combining the CDR3 with reference TRBV19 and TRBJ1-5 gives the whole variable domain DGGITQSPKYLFRKEGQNVTLSCEQNLNHDAMYWYRQDPGQGLRLIYYSQIVNDFQKGDIAEGYSVSREKKESFPLTVTSAQKNPTAFYLCASRWTLSNQPQHFGDGTRLSIL.

This clone was seen just once. V and J are TRBV2 and TRBJ1-4; 9 bases fit TRBD1. Trimming took 8 bases from V and 8 from J; bases not matched to a gene: 6. Germline loops: CDR1 SNHLY, CDR2 FYNNEI. CDR3 length: 13 residues. DNA of the CDR3: TGTGCCAGCGTGGGACAGGGCCTCGAAAAACTGTTTTTT. Its protein product is CASVGQGLEKLFF.

This clone has at least ten counts. J is TRBJ2-5 and V is TRBV5-6; 7 positions agree with TRBD1. This CDR3 has 15 amino acids. In germline, CDR1 is SGHDT, CDR2 YYEEEE. V lost 4 bases, J lost 2 bases, and 8 bases stayed unmatched. In DNA, the CDR3 is TGTGCCAGCAGCGAAAGGACAGGATTTCAAGAGACCCAGTACTTC. It encodes CASSERTGFQETQYF.

The chain links TRBV27 to TRBJ2-7; weak D call: TRBD1 (5 bases). The CDR3 is made up of 14 amino acids. CDR1 MNHEY and CDR2 SMNVEV come from the germline V gene (reference sequence). V was pared by 5 bases and J by 2 bases, with 13 bases between. The CDR3 DNA is TGTGCCAGCAGTCCGCGACAGCCGCCCTACGAGCAGTACTTC. Translating it yields CASSPRQPPYEQYF.

The sample holds one count of this clone. V is TRBV18 and J is TRBJ2-2; tentative D call: TRBD2 (6 bases). Looked up from germline, CDR1 is KGHSH and CDR2 is LQKENI. Trimming stripped 5 bases from V and 4 bases from J, with 20 bases between. The CDR3 has 17 residues. The CDR3 loop is CASSDSQRRVFTGELFF. CDR3 DNA: TGTGCCAGCTCAGATTCACAGAGGAGGGTTTTCACCGGGGAGCTGTTTTTT.

J is TRBJ2-7 and V is TRBV7-7, with D possibly being TRBD2 (5 bases). Germline values: CDR1 SSHAT, CDR2 FNYEAQ (reference sequence). The V gene lost 5 bases and the J gene lost 5 bases, with 13 bases spanning the gap. CDR3 length equals 13 residues. DNA for the CDR3: TGTGCCAGCAGCCTTGCTGAAGCGGACGAGCAGTACTTC. This sequence encodes CASSLAEADEQYF.

This sequence joins TRBV21-1 and TRBJ1-5; the table names TRBD1, a call not compared with the DNA. TRBV21-1 is shown as a pseudogene. The CDR3 extends over 15 amino acids. The CDR3 reads CASSNRTDSNQPQHF. CDR3 nucleotide sequence: TGTGCCAGCAGCAATCGGACAGATAGCAATCAGCCCCAGCATTTT.

For this clone: A much larger clone differs by one base, so this may be a read error. Distinct nucleotide sequences in the sample also encode this CDR3. V is TRBV5-1 and J is TRBJ2-2, with 7 bases identical to TRBD1. Germline CDR1 is SGHRS and CDR2 is YFSETQ. The V segment lost 0 bases and the J segment 7 bases; nucleotides outside the gene matches: 6. The CDR3 contains 15 residues. CDR3 in DNA: TGCGCCAGCAGCTTGGGAGACAGGGACAGCGGGGAGCTGTTTTTT. It encodes CASSLGDRDSGELFF. Full variable domain (remainder filled in from reference TRBV5-1 and TRBJ2-2): KAGVTQTPRYLIKTRGQQVTLSCSPISGHRSVSWYQQTPGQGLQFLFEYFSETQRNKGNFPGRFSGRQFSNSRSEMNVSTLELGDSALYLCASSLGDRDSGELFFGEGSRLTVL.

J is TRBJ1-4 and V is TRBV5-1, with 7 bases identical to TRBD1. The CDR3 is 17 residues long. Looked up from germline, CDR1 is SGHRS and CDR2 is YFSETQ. V trimming: 0 bases; J trimming: 8 bases; junction bases outside the gene matches: 13. The CDR3: CASSLGLTGRMEEKLFF. CDR3 sequence (DNA): TGCGCCAGCAGCTTGGGCCTGACAGGGAGGATGGAGGAAAAACTGTTTTTT. Looking up the rest from reference TRBV5-1 and TRBJ1-4 gives the full variable domain: KAGVTQTPRYLIKTRGQQVTLSCSPISGHRSVSWYQQTPGQGLQFLFEYFSETQRNKGNFPGRFSGRQFSNSRSEMNVSTLELGDSALYLCASSLGLTGRMEEKLFFGSGTQLSVL.

This clone has only a few counts. The chain joins TRBV7-2 to TRBJ2-2, with TRBD2 matching 8 bases. V shed 5 bases and J 7 bases; nucleotides not matched to a gene: 9. The CDR3 contains 15 residues. Per germline, CDR1 SGHTA and CDR2 FQGNSA. The CDR3 DNA is TGTGCCAGCAGCCTCAGACAGGCGGGGGGCGGGGAGCTGTTTTTT. It codes for CASSLRQAGGGELFF.

The chain recombines TRBV7-2 with TRBJ1-1; TRBD1 matches 7 bases. V dropped 6 bases and J dropped 5; count of bases not matched to a gene: 6. CDR1 SGHTA and CDR2 FQGNSA come from the germline V gene. The CDR3 contains 13 residues. CDR3 sequence: CASRRDRDTEAFF. Here the CDR3 DNA reads TGTGCCAGCAGAAGAGACAGGGATACTGAAGCTTTCTTT. Supplemented by reference TRBV7-2 and TRBJ1-1, the full variable domain reads GAGVSQSPSNKVTEKGKDVELRCDPISGHTALYWYRQSLGQGLEFLIYFQGNSAPDKSGLPSDRFSAERTGGSVSTLTIQRTQQEDSAVYLCASRRDRDTEAFFGQGTRLTVV.

The V and J genes are TRBV5-8 and TRBJ2-7, with D maybe TRBD2 (6 bases). Germline CDR1 SGHTS, CDR2 YDEGEE. V was trimmed by 4 bases and J by 12 bases, leaving 26 bases between them. The CDR3 extends over 15 amino acids. CDR3 coding DNA: TGTGCCAGCAGCCCGCCGGGACTGAATAGAGCAGGTCGGTACTTC. Translation: CASSPPGLNRAGRYF. Full variable domain (missing parts from reference TRBV5-8 and TRBJ2-7): EAGVTQSPTHLIKTRGQQATLRCSPISGHTSVYWYQQALGLGLQFLLWYDEGEERNRGNFPPRFSGRQFPNYSSELNVNALELEDSALYLCASSPPGLNRAGRYFGPGTRLTVT.

The chain combines TRBV28 with TRBJ1-1, with D possibly being TRBD1 (5 bases). Trimming removed 6 bases at V and 9 bases at J, with 23 bases between. The CDR3 is made up of 15 amino acids. Germline loops: CDR1 MDHEN, CDR2 SYDVKM. The CDR3 DNA follows: TGTGCCAGCAGCACCCCTCAGGGTTGGGTTAAACAAGCTTTCTTT. Protein sequence: CASSTPQGWVKQAFF.

The J gene is TRBJ2-3, the V gene TRBV4-1; 8 bases are shared with TRBD2. CDR3 size: 15 residues. Per the germline V gene, CDR1 is MGHRA and CDR2 is YSYEKL. V shed 2 bases and J 2 bases; nucleotides not matched to a gene: 3. The CDR3: CASSQLTSDTDTQYF. DNA for the CDR3: TGCGCCAGCAGCCAATTGACTAGCGACACAGATACGCAGTATTTT.

This clone was seen a handful of times. Other DNA sequences within the sample encode an identical CDR3. The V gene is TRBV19, the J gene TRBJ1-4; D unresolved. V lost 3 bases, J lost 0 bases, and 8 bases lay in between. Per germline, CDR1 LNHDA and CDR2 SQIVND (reference sequence). The CDR3 length is 15 residues. The CDR3 DNA is TGTGCCAGTAGTATCGGCGGGGCAACTAATGAAAAACTGTTTTTT. Protein sequence: CASSIGGATNEKLFF.

V and J are TRBV6-6 and TRBJ1-1; perhaps TRBD1 as D (6 bases). The CDR3 sequence is 13 residues long. Trimming pared 2 bases from V and 11 bases from J, leaving 15 bases between. In germline, CDR1 is MNHNY, CDR2 SVGAGI (reference sequence). CDR3 in amino acids: CASSYRDRSQAFF. Written as DNA, the CDR3 is TGTGCCAGCAGTTACCGAGACAGGAGCCAGGCTTTCTTT.

The rearrangement uses TRBV7-2 and TRBJ2-7, with 10 bases aligning to TRBD1. Germline V gene lookup returns CDR1 SGHTA and CDR2 FQGNSA. This CDR3 has 19 residues. The trim removed 6 bases at V and 3 bases at J, leaving 20 bases unmatched. The CDR3 nucleotides are TGTGCCAGCAGAGACCTGGGACAGGGGACGTTATTTGCTTTCTACGAGCAGTACTTC. This translates into CASRDLGQGTLFAFYEQYF.

This sequence joins TRBV5-5 and TRBJ2-2, with D possibly being TRBD1 (6 bases). Trimming left V 4 bases short and J 5 bases short, with 15 bases between. This CDR3 is 15 amino acids long. The germline CDR1 and CDR2 sequences are SGHKS and YYEKEE (reference sequence). The chain's CDR3 is CASSVVQGLTGELFF. CDR3 coding DNA: TGTGCCAGCAGCGTTGTTCAGGGGTTGACCGGGGAGCTGTTTTTT.

This sequence joins TRBV28 and TRBJ2-7; a weak D match, TRBD1 (5 bases). The germline V gene has CDR1 MDHEN and CDR2 SYDVKM. V was pared by 9 bases and J by 3 bases, with 12 bases between. CDR3 length: 12 residues. The DNA for the CDR3 is TGTGCCAGTACAGGTACGGGCTACGAGCAGTACTTC. This gives the protein CASTGTGYEQYF.

The chain combines TRBV11-2 with TRBJ2-2, with 9 bases fitting TRBD2. This CDR3 is 16 amino acids long. CDR1 and CDR2 from the germline V gene are SGHAT and FQNNGV. The trim removed 2 bases at V and 6 bases at J, leaving 7 bases unmatched. The CDR3 spells CASSLSASGIPGELFF. CDR3 nucleotides: TGTGCCAGCAGCTTAAGTGCTAGCGGGATCCCCGGGGAGCTGTTTTTT.